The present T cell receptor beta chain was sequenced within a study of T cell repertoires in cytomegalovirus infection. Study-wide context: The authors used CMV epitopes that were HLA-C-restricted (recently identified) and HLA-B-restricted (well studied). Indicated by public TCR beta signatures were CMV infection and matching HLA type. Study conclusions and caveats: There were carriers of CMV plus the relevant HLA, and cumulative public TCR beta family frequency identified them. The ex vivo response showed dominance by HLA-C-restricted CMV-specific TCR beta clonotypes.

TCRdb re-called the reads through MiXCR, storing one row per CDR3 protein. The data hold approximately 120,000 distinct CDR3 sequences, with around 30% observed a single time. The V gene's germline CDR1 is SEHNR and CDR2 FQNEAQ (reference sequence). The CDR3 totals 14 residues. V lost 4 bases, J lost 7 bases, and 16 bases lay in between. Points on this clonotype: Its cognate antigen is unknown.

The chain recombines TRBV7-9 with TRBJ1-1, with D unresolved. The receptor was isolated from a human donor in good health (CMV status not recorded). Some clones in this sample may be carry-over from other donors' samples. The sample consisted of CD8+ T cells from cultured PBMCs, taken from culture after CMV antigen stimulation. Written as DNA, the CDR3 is TGTGCCAGCAGCTCAGAATTTAGTCCCCTTGAAGCTTTCTTT. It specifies CASSSEFSPLEAFF.